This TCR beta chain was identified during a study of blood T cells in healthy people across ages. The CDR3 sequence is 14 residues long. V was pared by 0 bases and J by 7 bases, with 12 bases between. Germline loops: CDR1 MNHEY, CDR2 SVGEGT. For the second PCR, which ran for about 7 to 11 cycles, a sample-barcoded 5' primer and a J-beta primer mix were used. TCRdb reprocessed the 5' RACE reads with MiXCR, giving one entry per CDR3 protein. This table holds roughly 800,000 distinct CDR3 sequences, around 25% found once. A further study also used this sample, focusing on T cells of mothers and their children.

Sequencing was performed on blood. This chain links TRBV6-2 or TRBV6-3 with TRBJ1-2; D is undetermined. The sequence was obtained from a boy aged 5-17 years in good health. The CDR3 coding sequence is TGTGCCAGCAGTTACTCGGCGGGCAACCCTGGCTACACCTTC. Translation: CASSYSAGNPGYTF.